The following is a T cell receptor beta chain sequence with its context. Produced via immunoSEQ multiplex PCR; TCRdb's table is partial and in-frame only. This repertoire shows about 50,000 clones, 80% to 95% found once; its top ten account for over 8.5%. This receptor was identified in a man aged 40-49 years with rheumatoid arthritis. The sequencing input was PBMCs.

CDR3 nucleotides: TGTGCCAGCAGTTTGGGGGACGCAACTACTACGAGGCAGTACTTC. Its translation is CASSLGDATTTRQYF. The chain joins TRBV27 to TRBJ2-7; D possibly matches TRBD1 or TRBD2 (5 bases each). CDR1 is MNHEY and CDR2 is SMNVEV in the germline V gene (reference sequence). V shed 3 bases and J shed 9 bases, with 21 bases lying between them. The CDR3 is 15 amino acids.